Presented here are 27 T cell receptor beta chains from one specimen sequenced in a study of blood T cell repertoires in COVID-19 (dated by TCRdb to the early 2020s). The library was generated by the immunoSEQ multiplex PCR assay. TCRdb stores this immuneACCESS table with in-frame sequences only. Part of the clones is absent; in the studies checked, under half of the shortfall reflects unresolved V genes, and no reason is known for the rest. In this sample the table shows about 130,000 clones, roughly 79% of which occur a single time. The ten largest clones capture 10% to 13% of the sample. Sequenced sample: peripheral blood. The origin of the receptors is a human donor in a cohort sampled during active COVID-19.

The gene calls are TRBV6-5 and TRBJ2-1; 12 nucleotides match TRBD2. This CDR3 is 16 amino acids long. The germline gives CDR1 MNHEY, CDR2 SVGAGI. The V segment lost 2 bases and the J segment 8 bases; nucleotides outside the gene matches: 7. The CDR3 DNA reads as TGTGCCAGCAGTTACCCCCTAGCGGGGGGGCGAGATGAGCAGTTCTTC. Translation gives CASSYPLAGGRDEQFF.

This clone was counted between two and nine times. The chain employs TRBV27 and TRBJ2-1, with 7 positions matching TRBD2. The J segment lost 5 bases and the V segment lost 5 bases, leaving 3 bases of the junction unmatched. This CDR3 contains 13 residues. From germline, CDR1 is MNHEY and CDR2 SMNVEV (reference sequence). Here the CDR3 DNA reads TGTGCCAGCAGTCCGGGACTAAACAATGAGCAGTTCTTC. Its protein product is CASSPGLNNEQFF.

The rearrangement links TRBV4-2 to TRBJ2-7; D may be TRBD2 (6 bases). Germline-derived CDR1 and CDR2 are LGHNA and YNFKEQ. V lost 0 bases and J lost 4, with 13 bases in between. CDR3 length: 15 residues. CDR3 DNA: TGTGCCAGCAGCCAAGATGCGGAGGGTAGGTACGAGCAGTACTTC. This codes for CASSQDAEGRYEQYF.

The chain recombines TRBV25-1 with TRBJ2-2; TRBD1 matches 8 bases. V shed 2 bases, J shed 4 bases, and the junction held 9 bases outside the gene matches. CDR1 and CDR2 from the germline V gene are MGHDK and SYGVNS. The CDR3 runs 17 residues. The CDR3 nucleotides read TGTGCCAGCAGTGAACCACCAGGGGGCGCGAGCACCGGGGAGCTGTTTTTT. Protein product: CASSEPPGGASTGELFF.

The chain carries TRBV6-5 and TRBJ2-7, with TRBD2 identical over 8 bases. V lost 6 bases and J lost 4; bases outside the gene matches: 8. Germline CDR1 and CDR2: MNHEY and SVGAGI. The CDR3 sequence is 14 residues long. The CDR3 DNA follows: TGTGCCAGCAGCCCCCGGGGCGGGGGGTACGAGCAGTACTTC. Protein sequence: CASSPRGGGYEQYF.

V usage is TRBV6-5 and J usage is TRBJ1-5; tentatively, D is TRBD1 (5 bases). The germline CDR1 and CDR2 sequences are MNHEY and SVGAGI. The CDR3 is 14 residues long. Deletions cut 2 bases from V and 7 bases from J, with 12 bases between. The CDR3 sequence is CASSYSQGGQPQHF. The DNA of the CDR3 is TGTGCCAGCAGTTACAGCCAGGGTGGGCAGCCCCAGCATTTT.

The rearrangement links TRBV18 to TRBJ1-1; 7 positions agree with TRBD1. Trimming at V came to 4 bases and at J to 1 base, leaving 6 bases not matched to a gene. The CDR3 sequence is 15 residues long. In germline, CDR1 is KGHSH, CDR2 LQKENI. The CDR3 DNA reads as TGTGCCAGCTCACAGACAGGGCAGGGGAACACTGAAGCTTTCTTT. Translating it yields CASSQTGQGNTEAFF.

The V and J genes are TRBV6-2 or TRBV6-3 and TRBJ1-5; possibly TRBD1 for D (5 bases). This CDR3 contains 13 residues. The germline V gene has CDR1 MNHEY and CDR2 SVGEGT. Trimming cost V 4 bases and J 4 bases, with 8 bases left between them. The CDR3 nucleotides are TGTGCCAGCAGTTCTCAGGGAAATCAGCCCCAGCATTTT. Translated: CASSSQGNQPQHF.

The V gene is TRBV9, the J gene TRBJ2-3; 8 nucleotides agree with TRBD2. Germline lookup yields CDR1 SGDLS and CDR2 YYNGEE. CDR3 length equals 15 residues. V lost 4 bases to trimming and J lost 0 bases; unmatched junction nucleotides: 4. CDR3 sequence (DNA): TGTGCCAGCAGCTCCGGGGGGGAAAGCACAGATACGCAGTATTTT. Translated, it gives CASSSGGESTDTQYF.

Here the CDR3 DNA reads TGCGCCAGCAGCTCTTTAGTGGCCGGGGAGCTGTTTTTT. Translated, it gives CASSSLVAGELFF. The chain is built from TRBV5-1 and TRBJ2-2; D is unclear. The V gene's germline CDR1 is SGHRS and CDR2 YFSETQ. The V and J ends lost 3 bases and 6 bases respectively, with 9 bases between them. CDR3 length: 13 amino acids. The variable domain in full, completed from reference TRBV5-1 and TRBJ2-2, reads KAGVTQTPRYLIKTRGQQVTLSCSPISGHRSVSWYQQTPGQGLQFLFEYFSETQRNKGNFPGRFSGRQFSNSRSEMNVSTLELGDSALYLCASSSLVAGELFFGEGSRLTVL.

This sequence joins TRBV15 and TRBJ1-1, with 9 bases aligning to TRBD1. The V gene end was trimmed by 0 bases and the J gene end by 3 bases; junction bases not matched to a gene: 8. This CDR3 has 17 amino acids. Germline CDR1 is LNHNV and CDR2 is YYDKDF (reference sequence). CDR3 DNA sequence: TGTGCCACCAGCAGAGAGAGGACAGGGGTAGGAGACACTGAAGCTTTCTTT. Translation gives CATSRERTGVGDTEAFF.

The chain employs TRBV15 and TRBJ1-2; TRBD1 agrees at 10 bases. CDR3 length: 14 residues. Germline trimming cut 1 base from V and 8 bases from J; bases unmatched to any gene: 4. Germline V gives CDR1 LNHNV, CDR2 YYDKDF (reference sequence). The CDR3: CATSRGGQGEGYTF. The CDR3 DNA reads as TGTGCCACCAGCAGAGGTGGACAGGGGGAGGGCTACACCTTC.

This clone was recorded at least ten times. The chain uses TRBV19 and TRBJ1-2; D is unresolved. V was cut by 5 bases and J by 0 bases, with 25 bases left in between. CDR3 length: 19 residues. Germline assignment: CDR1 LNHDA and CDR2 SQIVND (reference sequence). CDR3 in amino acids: CASSRSRRPSSASNYGYTF. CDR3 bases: TGTGCCAGTAGTCGCAGTCGTAGACCCTCAAGCGCATCTAACTATGGCTACACCTTC.

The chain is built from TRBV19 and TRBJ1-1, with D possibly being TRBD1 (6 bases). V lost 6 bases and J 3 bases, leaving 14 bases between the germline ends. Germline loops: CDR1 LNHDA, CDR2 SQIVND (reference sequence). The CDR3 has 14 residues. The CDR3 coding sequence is TGTGCCAGTAGGCACAGGGTAGGGTACACTGAAGCTTTCTTT. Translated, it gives CASRHRVGYTEAFF. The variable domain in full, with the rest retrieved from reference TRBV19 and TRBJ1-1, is DGGITQSPKYLFRKEGQNVTLSCEQNLNHDAMYWYRQDPGQGLRLIYYSQIVNDFQKGDIAEGYSVSREKKESFPLTVTSAQKNPTAFYLCASRHRVGYTEAFFGQGTRLTVV.

CDR3 DNA sequence: TGTGCCAGCAGCTTGAAACCCGGGTCCTACTACGAGCAGTACTTC. Its protein is CASSLKPGSYYEQYF. This rearrangement joins TRBV5-4 to TRBJ2-7; D is undetermined. The V end was cut by 1 base, the J end by 3 bases, with 14 bases between. This CDR3 has 15 residues. Germline V gene sequence: CDR1 SGHNT, CDR2 YYREEE (reference sequence).

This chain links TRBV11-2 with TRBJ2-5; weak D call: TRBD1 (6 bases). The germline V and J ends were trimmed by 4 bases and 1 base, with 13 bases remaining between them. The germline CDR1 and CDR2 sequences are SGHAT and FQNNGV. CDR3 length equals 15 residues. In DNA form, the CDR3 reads TGTGCCAGCAGCTCCCTAGGGGGATCCCAAGAGACCCAGTACTTC. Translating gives CASSSLGGSQETQYF.

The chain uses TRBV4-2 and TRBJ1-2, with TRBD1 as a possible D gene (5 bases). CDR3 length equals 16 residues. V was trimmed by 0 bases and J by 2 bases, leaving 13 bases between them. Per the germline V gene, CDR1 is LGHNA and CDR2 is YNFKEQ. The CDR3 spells CASSQERGGTNYGYTF. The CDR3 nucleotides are TGTGCCAGCAGCCAAGAACGGGGGGGAACAAACTATGGCTACACCTTC.

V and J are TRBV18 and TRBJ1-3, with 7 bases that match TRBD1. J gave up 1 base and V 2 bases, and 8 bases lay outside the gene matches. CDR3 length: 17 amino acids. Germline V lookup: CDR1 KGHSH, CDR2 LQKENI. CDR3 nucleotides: TGTGCCAGCTCACCAATGGTACAGGGGACTTCTGGAAACACCATATATTTT. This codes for CASSPMVQGTSGNTIYF.

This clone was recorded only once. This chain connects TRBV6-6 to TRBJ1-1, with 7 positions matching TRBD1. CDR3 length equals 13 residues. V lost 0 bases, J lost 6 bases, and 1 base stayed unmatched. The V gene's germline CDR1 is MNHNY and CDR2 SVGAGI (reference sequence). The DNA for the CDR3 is TGTGCCAGCAGTTACTCAGGACAGGCTGAAGCTTTCTTT. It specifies CASSYSGQAEAFF.

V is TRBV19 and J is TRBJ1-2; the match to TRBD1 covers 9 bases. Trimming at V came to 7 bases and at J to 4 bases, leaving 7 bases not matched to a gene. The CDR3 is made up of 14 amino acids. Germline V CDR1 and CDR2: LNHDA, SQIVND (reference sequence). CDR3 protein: CASTTGQGSYGYTF. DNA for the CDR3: TGTGCCAGTACCACTGGACAGGGGAGCTATGGCTACACCTTC.

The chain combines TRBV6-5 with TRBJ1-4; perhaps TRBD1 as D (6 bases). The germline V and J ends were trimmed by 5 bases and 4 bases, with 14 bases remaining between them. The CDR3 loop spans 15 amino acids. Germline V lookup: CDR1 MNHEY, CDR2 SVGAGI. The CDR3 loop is CASSPPDSNNEKLFF. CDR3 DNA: TGTGCCAGCAGTCCCCCGGACAGTAATAATGAAAAACTGTTTTTT.

CDR3 nucleotides: TGTGCCAGCAGCCATGCGGGGACCGGATCTAACTATGGCTACACCTTC. Protein product: CASSHAGTGSNYGYTF. This chain uses TRBV7-8 with TRBJ1-2; a weak D match, TRBD1 (5 bases). The germline V and J ends were trimmed by 5 bases and 0 bases, with 16 bases remaining between them. The CDR3 length is 16 residues. The germline gives CDR1 SGHVS, CDR2 FQNEAQ. Complete variable domain (other parts from reference TRBV7-8 and TRBJ1-2): GAGVSQSPRYKVAKRGQDVALRCDPISGHVSLFWYQQALGQGPEFLTYFQNEAQLDKSGLPSDRFFAERPEGSVSTLKIQRTQQEDSAVYLCASSHAGTGSNYGYTFGSGTRLTVV.

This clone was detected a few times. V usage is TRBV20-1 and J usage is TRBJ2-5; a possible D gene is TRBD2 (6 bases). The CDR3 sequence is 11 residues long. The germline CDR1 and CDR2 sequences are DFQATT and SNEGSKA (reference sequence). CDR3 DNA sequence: TGCAGCGGGGAGGAGGGGGAGACCCAGTACTTC. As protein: CSGEEGETQYF.

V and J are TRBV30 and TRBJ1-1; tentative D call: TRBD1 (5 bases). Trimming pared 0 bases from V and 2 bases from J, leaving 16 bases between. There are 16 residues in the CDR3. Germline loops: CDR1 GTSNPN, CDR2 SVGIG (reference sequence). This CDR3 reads CAWSVQLGGTNTEAFF. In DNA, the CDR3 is TGTGCCTGGAGTGTACAACTGGGGGGGACCAACACTGAAGCTTTCTTT.

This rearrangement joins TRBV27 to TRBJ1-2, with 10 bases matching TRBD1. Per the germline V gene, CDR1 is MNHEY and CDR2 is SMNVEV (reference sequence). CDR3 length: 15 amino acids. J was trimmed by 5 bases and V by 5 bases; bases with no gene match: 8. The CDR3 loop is CASSAGTGAGYGYTF. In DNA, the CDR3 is TGTGCCAGCAGTGCAGGGACAGGGGCGGGATATGGCTACACCTTC.

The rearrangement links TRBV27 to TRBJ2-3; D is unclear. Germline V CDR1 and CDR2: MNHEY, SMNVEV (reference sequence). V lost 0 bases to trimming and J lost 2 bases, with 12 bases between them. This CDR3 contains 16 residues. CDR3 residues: CASSLSQTYPTDTQYF. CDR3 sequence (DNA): TGTGCCAGCAGTTTATCGCAGACTTACCCCACAGATACGCAGTATTTT.

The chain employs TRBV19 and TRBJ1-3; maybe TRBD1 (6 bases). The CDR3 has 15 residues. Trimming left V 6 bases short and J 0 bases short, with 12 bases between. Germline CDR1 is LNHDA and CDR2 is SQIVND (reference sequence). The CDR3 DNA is TGTGCCAGTAGCCGACAGGTTACCTCTGGAAACACCATATATTTT. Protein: CASSRQVTSGNTIYF.